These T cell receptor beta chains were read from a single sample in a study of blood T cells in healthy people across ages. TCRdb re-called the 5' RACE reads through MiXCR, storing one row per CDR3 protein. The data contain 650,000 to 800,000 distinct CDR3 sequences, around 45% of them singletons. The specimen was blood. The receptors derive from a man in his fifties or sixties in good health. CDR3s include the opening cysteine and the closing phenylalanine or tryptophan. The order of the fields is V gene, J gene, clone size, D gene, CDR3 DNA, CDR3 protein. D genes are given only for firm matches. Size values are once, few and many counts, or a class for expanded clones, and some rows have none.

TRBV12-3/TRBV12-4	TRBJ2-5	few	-	TGTGCCAGCAAGACTAGAGAGGAGACCCAGTACTTC	CASKTREETQYF
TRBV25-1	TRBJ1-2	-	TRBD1	TGTGCCACTCACGGGGGTGCAGGGGGTTACTATGGCTACACCTTC	CATHGGAGGYYGYTF
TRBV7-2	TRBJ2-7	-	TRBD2	TGTGCCAGCAGCTTAGTAACTAGCGGGGGACCCTACGAGCAGTACTTC	CASSLVTSGGPYEQYF
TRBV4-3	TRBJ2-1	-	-	TGCGCCAGCAGCCAAGCAGCAGACAATGAGCAGTTCTTC	CASSQAADNEQFF
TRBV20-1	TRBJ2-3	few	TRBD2	TGCAGTGCTAGAAATAGCTTAGCGGGGGGAACAGATACGCAGTATTTT	CSARNSLAGGTDTQYF
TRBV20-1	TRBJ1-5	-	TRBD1	TGCAGTGCTAGAGATGGGACAGGGGGAGGTCAGCCCCAGCATTTT	CSARDGTGGGQPQHF
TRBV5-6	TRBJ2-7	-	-	TGTGCCAGCAGCTTGACAGGTCCTACCTTCTACGAGCAGTACTTC	CASSLTGPTFYEQYF
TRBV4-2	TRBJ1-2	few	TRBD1	TGTGCCAGCAGCCAAGTTGCCCCACTGGACAGGGGAGACGGCTACACCTTC	CASSQVAPLDRGDGYTF
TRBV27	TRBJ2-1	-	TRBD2	TGTGCCAGCGGGACCGACGGGGGGAGGGGAAACTCACAGTTCTTC	CASGTDGGRGNSQFF
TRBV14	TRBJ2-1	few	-	TGTGCCAGCAGCCAAGAAGTAAGATTTCAGTTCTTC	CASSQEVRFQFF
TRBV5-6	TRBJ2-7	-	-	TGTGCCAGCAGCTATGATACAAATTACTTTTTACCGGACGGGAACTACGAGCAGTACTTC	CASSYDTNYFLPDGNYEQYF
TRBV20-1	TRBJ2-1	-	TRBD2	TGCAGTGCCCCGCCGACTAGCGGGGGGGTTGAGCAGTTCTTC	CSAPPTSGGVEQFF
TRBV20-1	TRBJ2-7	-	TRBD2	TGCAGTGCTATTACCCGACTAGCGGGGGCCCTCGAGCAGTACTTC	CSAITRLAGALEQYF
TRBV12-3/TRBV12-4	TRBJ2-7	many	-	TGTGCCAGCAGCTTCGGAGGGGGTAGCTACGAGCAGTACTTC	CASSFGGGSYEQYF
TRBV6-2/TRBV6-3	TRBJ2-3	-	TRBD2	TGTGCCAGCACCCGATCGGGACTAGCGGGGGTAAATACGCAGTATTTT	CASTRSGLAGVNTQYF
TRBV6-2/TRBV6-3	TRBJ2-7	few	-	TGTGCCAGCAGACCTGGGACTCCTTGGAGACAGTACTTC	CASRPGTPWRQYF
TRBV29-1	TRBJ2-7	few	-	TGCAGCGTTTCCGGCTGGATAGGGGGTTCCTACGAGCAGTACTTC	CSVSGWIGGSYEQYF
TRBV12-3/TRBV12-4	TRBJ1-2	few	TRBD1	TGTGCCAGCAGTCTAGATAACAGGGGCTTCAAGAGTGGCTACACCTTC	CASSLDNRGFKSGYTF
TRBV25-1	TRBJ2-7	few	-	TGTGCCAGCAGATCTATTCAGGGAATCTACGAGCAGTACTTC	CASRSIQGIYEQYF
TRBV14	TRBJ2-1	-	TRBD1	TGTGCCAGCAGCCAAGATAGGACAGGGGTGTGGAATGAGCAGTTCTTC	CASSQDRTGVWNEQFF
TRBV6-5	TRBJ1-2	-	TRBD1	TGTGTCAGCAGTTATCTACGGGACAGCTATGGCTACACCTTC	CVSSYLRDSYGYTF
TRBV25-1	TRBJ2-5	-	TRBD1	TGTGCCAGCAGTGCCCCCCCGTCGAGGGGGCTAGGGAATGAGCAGTACTTC	CASSAPPSRGLGNEQYF
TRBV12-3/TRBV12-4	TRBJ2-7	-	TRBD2	TGTGCCAGCAGTTCCCCAACTAGCGGGAGTTCCTACGAGCAGTACTTC	CASSSPTSGSSYEQYF
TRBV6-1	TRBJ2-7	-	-	TGTGCCAGCAGTGCCGCTGAAGCAATTAGCTCCTACGAGCAGTACTTC	CASSAAEAISSYEQYF
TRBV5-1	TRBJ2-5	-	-	TGCGCCAGCAGCTGGGGACTGACAAGCCAAGAGACCCAGTACTTC	CASSWGLTSQETQYF
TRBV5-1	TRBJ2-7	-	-	TGCGCCAGCAGCTTATCGACCGGGACACACAGCTCCTACGAGCAGTACTTC	CASSLSTGTHSSYEQYF
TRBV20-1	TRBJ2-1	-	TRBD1	TGCAGTGCTAGAGTTGGCACAGGGGTGGTTGGGAATGAGCAGTTCTTC	CSARVGTGVVGNEQFF
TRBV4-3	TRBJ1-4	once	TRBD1	TGCGCCAGCAGCCAACCGACAGGGGAAGGCAAAAGCGCAACTAATGAAAAACTGTTTTTT	CASSQPTGEGKSATNEKLFF
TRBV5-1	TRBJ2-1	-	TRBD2	TGCGCCAGCACCAGCGGGGGGGCTGGATCCTACAATGAGCAGTTCTTC	CASTSGGAGSYNEQFF
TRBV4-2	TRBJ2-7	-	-	TGTGCCAGCAGCCAAGATGCGGGGAGCCTCGGCGAGCAGTACTTC	CASSQDAGSLGEQYF
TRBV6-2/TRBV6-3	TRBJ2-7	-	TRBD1	TGTGCCAGCGGGAGAGCAGGGGGCTACGAGCAGTACTTC	CASGRAGGYEQYF
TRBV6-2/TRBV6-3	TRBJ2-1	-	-	TGTGCCAGCAGGCCTCTAGGAACCAATGAGCAGTTCTTC	CASRPLGTNEQFF
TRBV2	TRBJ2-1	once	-	TGTGCCAGCAGTGAGGACCGCAGCTCCTACAATAAGCAGTTCTTC	CASSEDRSSYNKQFF
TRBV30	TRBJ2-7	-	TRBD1	TGTGCCTGGAACCCGGGACAGGGGGACCGGGAGCAGTACTTC	CAWNPGQGDREQYF
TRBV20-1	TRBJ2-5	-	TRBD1	TGCAGTGCCAGATACGGACAGGGGGCGAGAAATGAGCAGTACTTC	CSARYGQGARNEQYF
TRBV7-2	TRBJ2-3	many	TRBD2	TGTGCCAGCAGCGCGGGACTAGCGGGGGCTTACACAGATACGCAGTATTTT	CASSAGLAGAYTDTQYF
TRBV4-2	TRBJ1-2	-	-	TGTGCCAGCAGCCATGAGGAGAACTATGGCTACACCTTC	CASSHEENYGYTF
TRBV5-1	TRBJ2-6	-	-	TGCGCCAGCAGCCGGGACACCTCCGTCTCTGGGGCCAACGTCCTGACTTTC	CASSRDTSVSGANVLTF
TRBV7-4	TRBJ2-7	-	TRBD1	TGTGCCAGCAGGAGTGGACAGGGGCCCGACGAGCAGTACTTC	CASRSGQGPDEQYF
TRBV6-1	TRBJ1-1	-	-	TGTGCCAGCAGCCTGGACCCGGGTCGGACTGAAGCTTTCTTT	CASSLDPGRTEAFF
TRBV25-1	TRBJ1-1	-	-	TGTGCCAGCAGTGACGGAGGGACTGAAACTTTCTTT	CASSDGGTETFF
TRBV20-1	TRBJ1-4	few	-	TGCAGTGCTAGAAGGACCATTAATGAAAAACTGTTTTTT	CSARRTINEKLFF
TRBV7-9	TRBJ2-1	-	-	TGTGCCAGCAGCTTACTTGGGGGTACAATTATTCAAGAGACCCAGTTCTTC	CASSLLGGTIIQETQFF
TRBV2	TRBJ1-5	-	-	TGTGCCAGCAGTCCAGGGGACGGTCAGCCCCAGCATTTT	CASSPGDGQPQHF
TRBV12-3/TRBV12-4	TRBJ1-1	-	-	TGTGCCAGCAAAGTCAGGGCGAACACTGAAGCTTTCTTT	CASKVRANTEAFF
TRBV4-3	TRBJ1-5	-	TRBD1	TGCGCCAGCAGCCAGGGGACAGGGGGATTCCAGCCCCAGCATTTT	CASSQGTGGFQPQHF
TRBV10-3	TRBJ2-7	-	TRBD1	TGTGCCATCGGGACAGGGACCTACGAGCAGTACTTC	CAIGTGTYEQYF
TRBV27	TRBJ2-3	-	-	TGTGCCAGCAGTGCCCAAAGCACAGATACGCAGTATTTT	CASSAQSTDTQYF
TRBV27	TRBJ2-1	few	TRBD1	TGTGCCAGCAGCCGGAGAACCTGGGACAGGGTCGACAATGAGCAGTTCTTC	CASSRRTWDRVDNEQFF
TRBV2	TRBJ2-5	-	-	TGTGCCAGCGGGGAAAAGGGGAAAGAGACCCGGTACTTC	CASGEKGKETRYF
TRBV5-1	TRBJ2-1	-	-	TGCGCCAGCAGCTTGGTGGGGACAACTGGGGATGAGCAGTTCTTC	CASSLVGTTGDEQFF
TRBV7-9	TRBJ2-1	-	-	TGTGCCAGCAGCTCTCTCAGCTCCTACAATGAGCAGTTCTTC	CASSSLSSYNEQFF
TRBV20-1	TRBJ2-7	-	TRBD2	TGCAGTGCTACCTACAGCGGGGGCCCTTTATACGAGCAGTACTTC	CSATYSGGPLYEQYF
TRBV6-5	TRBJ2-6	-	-	TGTGCCAGCAGTTTAAAGGGGACTGGGGCCAACGTCCTGACTTTC	CASSLKGTGANVLTF